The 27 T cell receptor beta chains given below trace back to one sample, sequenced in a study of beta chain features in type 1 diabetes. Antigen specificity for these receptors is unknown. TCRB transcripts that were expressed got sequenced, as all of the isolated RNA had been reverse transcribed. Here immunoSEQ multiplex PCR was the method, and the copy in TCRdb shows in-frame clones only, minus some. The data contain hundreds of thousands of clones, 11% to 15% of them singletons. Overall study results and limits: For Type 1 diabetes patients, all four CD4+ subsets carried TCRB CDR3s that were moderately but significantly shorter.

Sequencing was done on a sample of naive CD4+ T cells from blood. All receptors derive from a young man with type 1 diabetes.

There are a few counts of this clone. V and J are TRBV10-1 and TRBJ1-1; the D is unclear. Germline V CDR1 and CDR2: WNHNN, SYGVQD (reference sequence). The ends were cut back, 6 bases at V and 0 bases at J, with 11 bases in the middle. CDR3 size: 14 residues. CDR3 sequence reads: CASSSRTMNTEAFF. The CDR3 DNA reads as TGCGCCAGCAGCTCTAGGACGATGAACACTGAAGCTTTCTTT.

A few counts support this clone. The CDR3 is CASSVSSGDNNEQFF. CDR3 sequence (DNA): TGTGCCAGCAGCGTAAGCAGCGGGGACAACAATGAGCAGTTCTTC. The chain carries TRBV9 and TRBJ2-1, with D possibly matching TRBD2 (7 bases). CDR1 is SGDLS, CDR2 YYNGEE, per germline. Trimming took 1 base from V and 5 from J, leaving 13 bases between them. The CDR3 length is 15 residues.

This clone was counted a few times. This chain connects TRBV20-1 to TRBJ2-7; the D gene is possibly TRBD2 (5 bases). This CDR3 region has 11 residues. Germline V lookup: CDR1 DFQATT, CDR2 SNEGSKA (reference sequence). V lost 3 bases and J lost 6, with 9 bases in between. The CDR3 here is CSASLAREQYF. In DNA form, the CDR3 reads TGCAGTGCTAGTCTAGCTCGCGAGCAGTACTTC.

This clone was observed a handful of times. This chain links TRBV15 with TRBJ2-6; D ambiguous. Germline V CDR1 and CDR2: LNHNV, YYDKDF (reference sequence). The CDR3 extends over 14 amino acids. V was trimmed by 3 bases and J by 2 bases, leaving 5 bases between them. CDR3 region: CATSRQAGANVLTF. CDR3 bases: TGTGCCACCAGCAGGCAAGCTGGGGCCAACGTCCTGACTTTC. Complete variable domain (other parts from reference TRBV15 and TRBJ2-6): DAMVIQNPRYQVTQFGKPVTLSCSQTLNHNVMYWYQQKSSQAPKLLFHYYDKDFNNEADTPDNFQSRRPNTSFCFLDIRSPGLGDTAMYLCATSRQAGANVLTFGAGSRLTVL.

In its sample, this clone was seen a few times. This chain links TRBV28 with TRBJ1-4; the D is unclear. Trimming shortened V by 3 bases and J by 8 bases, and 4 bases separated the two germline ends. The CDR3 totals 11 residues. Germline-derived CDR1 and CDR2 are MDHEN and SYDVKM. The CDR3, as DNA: TGTGCCAGCAGTTTGCAAGAAAAACTGTTTTTT. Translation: CASSLQEKLFF.

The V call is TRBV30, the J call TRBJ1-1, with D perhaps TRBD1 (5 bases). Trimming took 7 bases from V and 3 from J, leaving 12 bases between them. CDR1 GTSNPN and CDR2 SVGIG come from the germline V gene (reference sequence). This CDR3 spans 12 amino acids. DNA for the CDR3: TGTGCCTCAACCCGGGGGGACACTGAAGCTTTCTTT. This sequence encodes CASTRGDTEAFF.

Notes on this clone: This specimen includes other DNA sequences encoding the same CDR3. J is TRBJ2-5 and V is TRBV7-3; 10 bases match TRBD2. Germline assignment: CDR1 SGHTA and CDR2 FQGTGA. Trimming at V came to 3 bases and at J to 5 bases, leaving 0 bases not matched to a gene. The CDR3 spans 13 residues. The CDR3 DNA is TGTGCCAGCAGCTTGACTAGCGGGGAGACCCAGTACTTC. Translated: CASSLTSGETQYF.

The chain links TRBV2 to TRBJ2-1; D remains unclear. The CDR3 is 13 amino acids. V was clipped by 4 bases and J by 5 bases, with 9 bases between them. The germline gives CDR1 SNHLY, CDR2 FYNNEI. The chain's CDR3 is CASSGSWDNEQFF. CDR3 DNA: TGTGCCAGCAGTGGGAGTTGGGACAATGAGCAGTTCTTC.

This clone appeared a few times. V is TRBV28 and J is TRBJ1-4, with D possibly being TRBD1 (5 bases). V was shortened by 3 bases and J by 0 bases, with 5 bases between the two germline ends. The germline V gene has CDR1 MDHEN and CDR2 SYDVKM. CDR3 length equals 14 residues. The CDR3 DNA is TGTGCCAGCAGTTTGACAGCAACTAATGAAAAACTGTTTTTT. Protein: CASSLTATNEKLFF.

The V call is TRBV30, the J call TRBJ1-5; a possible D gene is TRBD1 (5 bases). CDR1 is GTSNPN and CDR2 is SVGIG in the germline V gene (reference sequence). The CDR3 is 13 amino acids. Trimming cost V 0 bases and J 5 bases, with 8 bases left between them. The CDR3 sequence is CAWSVRQYQPQHF. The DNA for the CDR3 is TGTGCCTGGAGTGTACGACAGTATCAGCCCCAGCATTTT.

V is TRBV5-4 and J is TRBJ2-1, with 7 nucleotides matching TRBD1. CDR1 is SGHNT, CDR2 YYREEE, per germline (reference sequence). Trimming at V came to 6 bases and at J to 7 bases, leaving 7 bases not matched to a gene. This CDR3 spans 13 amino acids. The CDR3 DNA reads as TGTGCCAGCACCATCGGACAGGCGAATGAGCAGTTCTTC. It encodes CASTIGQANEQFF.

The CDR3 sequence: CASSGQGYSGNTIYF. In DNA form, the CDR3 reads TGCGCCAGCAGCGGACAGGGATACTCTGGAAACACCATATATTTT. This rearrangement joins TRBV5-1 to TRBJ1-3; 8 bases are a match to TRBD1. Germline V gene data show CDR1 as SGHRS and CDR2 as YFSETQ. Trimming took 4 bases from V and 0 from J; bases not matched to a gene: 3. There are 15 residues in the CDR3.

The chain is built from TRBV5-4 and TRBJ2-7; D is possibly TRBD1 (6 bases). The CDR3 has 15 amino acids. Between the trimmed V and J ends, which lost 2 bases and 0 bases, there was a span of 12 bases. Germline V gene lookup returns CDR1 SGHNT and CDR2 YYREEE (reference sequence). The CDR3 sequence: CASSFDRSSSYEQYF. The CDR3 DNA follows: TGTGCCAGCAGCTTCGACAGGTCCAGCTCCTACGAGCAGTACTTC.

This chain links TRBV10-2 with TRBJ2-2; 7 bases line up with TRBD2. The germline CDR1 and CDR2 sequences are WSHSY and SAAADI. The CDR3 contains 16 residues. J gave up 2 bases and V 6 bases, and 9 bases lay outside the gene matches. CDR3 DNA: TGCGCCAGCAGGAAGGAAGCGGGGCTAAACACCGGGGAGCTGTTTTTT. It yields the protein CASRKEAGLNTGELFF.

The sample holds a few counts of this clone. The CDR3, as DNA: TGCGCCAGCAGAGGGGCGGGAGGGCCCTACGAGCAGTACTTC. As protein: CASRGAGGPYEQYF. The V gene is TRBV5-1, the J gene TRBJ2-7, with 9 bases aligning to TRBD2. With 5 bases clipped from V and 2 bases from J, the junction kept 5 bases outside the gene matches. Germline values: CDR1 SGHRS, CDR2 YFSETQ. The CDR3 contains 14 residues.

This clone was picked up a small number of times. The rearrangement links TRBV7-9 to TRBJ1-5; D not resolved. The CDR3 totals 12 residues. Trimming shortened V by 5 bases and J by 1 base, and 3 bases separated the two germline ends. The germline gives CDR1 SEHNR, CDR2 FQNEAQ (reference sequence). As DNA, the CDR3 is TGTGCCAGCAGCCGCAGCAATCAGCCCCAGCATTTT. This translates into CASSRSNQPQHF.

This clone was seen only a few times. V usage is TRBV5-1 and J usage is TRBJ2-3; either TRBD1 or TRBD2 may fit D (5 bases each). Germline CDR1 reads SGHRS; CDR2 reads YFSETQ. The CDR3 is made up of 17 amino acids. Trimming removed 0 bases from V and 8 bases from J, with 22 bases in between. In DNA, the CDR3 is TGCGCCAGCAGCTTGGTCGGCCGGGGCGGGCCCGCAGGTACGCAGTATTTT. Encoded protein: CASSLVGRGGPAGTQYF.

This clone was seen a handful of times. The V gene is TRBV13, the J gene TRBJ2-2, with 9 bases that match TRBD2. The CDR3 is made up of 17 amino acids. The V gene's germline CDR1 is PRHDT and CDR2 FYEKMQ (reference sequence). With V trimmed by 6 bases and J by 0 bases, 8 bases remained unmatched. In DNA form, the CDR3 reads TGTGCCAGCAGTCGTGCGGGGGGGACCCCGAACACCGGGGAGCTGTTTTTT. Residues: CASSRAGGTPNTGELFF.

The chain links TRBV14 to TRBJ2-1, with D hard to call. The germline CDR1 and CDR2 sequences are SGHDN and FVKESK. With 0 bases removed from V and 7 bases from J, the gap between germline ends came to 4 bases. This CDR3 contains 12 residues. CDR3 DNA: TGTGCCAGCAGCCAAGAGAGGAATGAGCAGTTCTTC. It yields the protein CASSQERNEQFF.

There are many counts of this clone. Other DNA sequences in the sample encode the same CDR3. The CDR3 spells CASSGTGGNQPQHF. CDR3 DNA: TGTGCCAGCAGTGGGACAGGGGGCAATCAGCCCCAGCATTTT. The chain combines TRBV2 with TRBJ1-5, with TRBD1 matching over 9 bases. Germline CDR1 reads SNHLY; CDR2 reads FYNNEI. V shed 4 bases and J 2 bases; nucleotides not matched to a gene: 0. The CDR3 totals 14 residues. The full variable domain, with the rest looked up from reference TRBV2 and TRBJ1-5, is EPEVTQTPSHQVTQMGQEVILRCVPISNHLYFYWYRQILGQKVEFLVSFYNNEISEKSEIFDDQFSVERPDGSNFTLKIRSTKLEDSAMYFCASSGTGGNQPQHFGDGTRLSIL.

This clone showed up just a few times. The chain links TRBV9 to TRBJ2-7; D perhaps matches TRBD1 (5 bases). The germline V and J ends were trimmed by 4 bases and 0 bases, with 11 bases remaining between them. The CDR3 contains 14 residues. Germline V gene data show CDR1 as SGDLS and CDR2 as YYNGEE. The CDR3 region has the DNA TGTGCCAGCAGCCTCCGAGACAGCTCCTACGAGCAGTACTTC. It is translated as CASSLRDSSYEQYF.

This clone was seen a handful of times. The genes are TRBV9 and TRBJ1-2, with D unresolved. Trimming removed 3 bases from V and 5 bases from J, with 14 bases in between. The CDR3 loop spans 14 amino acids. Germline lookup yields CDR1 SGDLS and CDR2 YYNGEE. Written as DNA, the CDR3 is TGTGCCAGCAGCGCTTCAGGTTTTGGATATGGCTACACCTTC. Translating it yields CASSASGFGYGYTF.

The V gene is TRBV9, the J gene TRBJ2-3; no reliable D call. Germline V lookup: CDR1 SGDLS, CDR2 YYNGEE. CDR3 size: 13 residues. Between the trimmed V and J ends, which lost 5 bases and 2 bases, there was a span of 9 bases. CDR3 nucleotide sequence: TGTGCCAGCAGATACGGATACACAGATACGCAGTATTTT. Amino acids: CASRYGYTDTQYF.

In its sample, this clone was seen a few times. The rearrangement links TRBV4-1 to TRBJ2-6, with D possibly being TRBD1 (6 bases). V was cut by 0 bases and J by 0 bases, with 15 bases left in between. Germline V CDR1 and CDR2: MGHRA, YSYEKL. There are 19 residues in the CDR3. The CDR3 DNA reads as TGCGCCAGCAGCCAAGATTGGGGGCGCACACGCTCTGGGGCCAACGTCCTGACTTTC. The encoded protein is CASSQDWGRTRSGANVLTF.

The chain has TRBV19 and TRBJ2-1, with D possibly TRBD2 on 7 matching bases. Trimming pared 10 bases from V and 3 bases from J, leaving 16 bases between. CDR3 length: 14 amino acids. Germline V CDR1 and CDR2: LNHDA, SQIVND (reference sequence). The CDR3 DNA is TGTGCCACCCCGAGGGGGGAGGGCTACAATGAGCAGTTCTTC. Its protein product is CATPRGEGYNEQFF.

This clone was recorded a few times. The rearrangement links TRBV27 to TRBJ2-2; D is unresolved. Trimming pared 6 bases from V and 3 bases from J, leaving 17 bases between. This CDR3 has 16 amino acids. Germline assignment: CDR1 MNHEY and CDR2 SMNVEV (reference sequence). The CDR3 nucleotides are TGTGCCAGCAGAGGTTCGGAGTGGGAAGACACCGGGGAGCTGTTTTTT. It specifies CASRGSEWEDTGELFF.

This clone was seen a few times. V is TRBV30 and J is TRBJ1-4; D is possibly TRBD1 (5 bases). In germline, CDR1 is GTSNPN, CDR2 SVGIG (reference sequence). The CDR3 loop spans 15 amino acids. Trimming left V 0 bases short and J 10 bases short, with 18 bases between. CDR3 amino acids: CAWSVWGTVGGKLFF. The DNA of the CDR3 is TGTGCCTGGAGTGTATGGGGGACCGTTGGGGGAAAACTGTTTTTT.